Below are 14 T cell receptor beta chains sequenced from a single sample in a study of shared clonotypes between healthy human individuals. Repertoires were generated with immunoSEQ multiplex PCR, while TCRdb's copy carries only in-frame clones and drops some. Among hundreds of thousands of clones listed, around 77% were seen once. The sequenced sample consisted of PBMCs. The receptors were sampled from a woman between 35 and 50 years old in good health. Some clones in this sample may be carry-over from other donors' samples.

The chain recombines TRBV27 with TRBJ1-5; D is unresolved. Germline V lookup: CDR1 MNHEY, CDR2 SMNVEV (reference sequence). The V gene lost 1 base and the J gene lost 5 bases, with 6 bases spanning the gap. The CDR3 totals 13 residues. In nucleotides, the CDR3 is TGTGCCAGCAGTTTATGGCCCGATCAGCCCCAGCATTTT. Protein sequence: CASSLWPDQPQHF.

The CDR3 DNA is TGTGCCAGTAGATCTAGCGGGAGGACAGATACGCAGTATTTT. It yields the protein CASRSSGRTDTQYF. V usage is TRBV19 and J usage is TRBJ2-3, with 11 positions matching TRBD2. This CDR3 comprises 14 residues. After removal of 6 bases from V and 3 bases from J, the junction contained 2 bases not matched to a gene. Germline-derived CDR1 and CDR2 are LNHDA and SQIVND (reference sequence). Combining the CDR3 with reference TRBV19 and TRBJ2-3 gives the whole variable domain DGGITQSPKYLFRKEGQNVTLSCEQNLNHDAMYWYRQDPGQGLRLIYYSQIVNDFQKGDIAEGYSVSREKKESFPLTVTSAQKNPTAFYLCASRSSGRTDTQYFGPGTRLTVL.

This clone was seen only once. This likely came from a read error, as a far larger clone is one base away. Distinct nucleotide sequences in the sample also encode this CDR3. This chain links TRBV30 with TRBJ2-2; D is unclear. This CDR3 has 14 residues. The V gene's germline CDR1 is GTSNPN and CDR2 SVGIG (reference sequence). CDR3 protein: CAWRAGVNTGELFF. The CDR3 coding sequence is TGCGCCTGGAGAGCCGGTGTAAACACCGGGGAGCTGTTTTTT.

Details on this clone: This likely traces to a read error, being one base from a far larger clone. At the DNA level, this CDR3 is encoded by other sequences in the same sample as well. The chain uses TRBV6-1 and TRBJ1-2; D unclear. This CDR3 has 12 amino acids. Looked up from germline, CDR1 is MNHNS and CDR2 is SASEGT. CDR3 in DNA: TGTGCTAGCAGTGCCAGGATGGGTGGCTACACCTTC. Encoded protein: CASSARMGGYTF.

Notes on this clone: With a far larger clone one base away, a read error is the likely cause. This same CDR3 is encoded by further DNA sequences in the sample. This sequence joins TRBV7-9 and TRBJ2-7; TRBD1 matches at 9 bases. Looked up from germline, CDR1 is SEHNR and CDR2 is FQNEAQ (reference sequence). The CDR3 extends over 13 amino acids. The CDR3 DNA is TGCGCCAGCAGCAGGAGACAGGGGGGCGAGCAGTACTTC. Translating it yields CASSRRQGGEQYF.

This chain uses TRBV28 with TRBJ1-4; the match to TRBD1 covers 7 bases. Germline lookup yields CDR1 MDHEN and CDR2 SYDVKM. This CDR3 comprises 12 residues. With 6 bases clipped from V and 11 bases from J, the junction kept 6 bases outside the gene matches. The CDR3 region has the DNA TGTGCCAGCAGACAGGGGTTCGGGAAACTGTTTTTT. It encodes CASRQGFGKLFF.

The J gene is TRBJ2-3, the V gene TRBV4-3; a weak D match, TRBD2 (5 bases). Deletions cut 4 bases from V and 5 bases from J, with 13 bases between. CDR3 length equals 14 residues. Germline loops: CDR1 LGHNA, CDR2 YSLEER. CDR3 protein: CASSRNTREDTQYF. The CDR3 coding sequence is TGCGCCAGCAGCCGAAATACCCGGGAAGATACGCAGTATTTT.

With regard to this clone: The junction does not match germline at one end; this may be a read error. The chain employs TRBV2 and TRBJ1-1, with 9 bases fitting TRBD1. CDR1 is SNHLY and CDR2 is FYNNEI in the germline V gene. The CDR3 runs to 15 residues. CDR3 sequence (DNA): TGTGCGAGCAGAGTCGGACAGGGGAGAAGAACTGAAGCTTTCTTT. Its translation is CASRVGQGRRTEAFF.

The V gene is TRBV5-1, the J gene TRBJ1-4; possible D gene TRBD1, 6 bases. The V end was cut by 4 bases, the J end by 0 bases, with 10 bases between. Germline values: CDR1 SGHRS, CDR2 YFSETQ. This CDR3 is built from 15 residues. CDR3: CASSPRQATNEKLFF. In DNA form, the CDR3 reads TGCGCCAGCAGCCCCCGACAGGCAACTAATGAAAAACTGTTTTTT.

The chain uses TRBV19 and TRBJ2-7; TRBD2 aligns across 10 bases. The CDR3 length is 19 residues. V shed 5 bases, J shed 2 bases, and the junction held 18 bases outside the gene matches. The V gene's germline CDR1 is LNHDA and CDR2 SQIVND (reference sequence). The CDR3 here is CASSPGTSARPGRPYEQYF. Written as DNA, the CDR3 is TGTGCCAGTAGTCCCGGGACTAGCGCACGACCCGGTAGACCCTACGAGCAGTACTTC.

V gene TRBV11-2 combines with J gene TRBJ1-3; a possible D gene is TRBD1 (5 bases). This CDR3 comprises 13 residues. Germline CDR1 is SGHAT and CDR2 is FQNNGV. V lost 5 bases and J lost 8, with 13 bases in between. CDR3 amino acids: CASSPQEGDTIYF. The CDR3 bases are TGTGCCAGCAGCCCACAGGAAGGGGACACCATATATTTT.

This clone was counted many times. The same CDR3 also results from other DNA sequences found in this sample. The V gene is TRBV5-4, the J gene TRBJ1-2; no clear D gene. CDR1 is SGHNT, CDR2 YYREEE, per germline (reference sequence). Between the trimmed V and J ends, which lost 0 bases and 4 bases, there was a span of 10 bases. There are 14 residues in the CDR3. The CDR3 loop is CASSLDRGSYGYTF. CDR3 nucleotide sequence: TGTGCCAGCAGCTTGGATCGGGGTAGCTATGGCTACACCTTC.

The gene calls are TRBV5-4 and TRBJ1-5; maybe TRBD1 (6 bases). The ends were cut back, 4 bases at V and 7 bases at J, with 12 bases in the middle. The CDR3 is 13 amino acids. CDR1 SGHNT and CDR2 YYREEE come from the germline V gene (reference sequence). This CDR3 reads CASSLEGGQPQHF. The CDR3, as DNA: TGTGCCAGCAGCCTAGAGGGGGGGCAGCCCCAGCATTTT.

V and J are TRBV28 and TRBJ2-7, with unresolved D. Trimming stripped 2 bases from V and 0 bases from J, with 11 bases between. The V gene's germline CDR1 is MDHEN and CDR2 SYDVKM. This CDR3 has 15 residues. In DNA form, the CDR3 reads TGTGCCAGCAGTTTAGGCTCAGCGCACTCCTACGAGCAGTACTTC. Its protein product is CASSLGSAHSYEQYF.